This T cell receptor (beta chain) originates from a study of blood T cell repertoires in COVID-19. Overall study context: Collection of acute and convalescent COVID-19 samples took place in the United States, Italy and Spain.

Germline trimming cut 3 bases from V and 8 bases from J; bases unmatched to any gene: 9. The CDR3 contains 15 residues. Looked up from germline, CDR1 is SNHLY and CDR2 is FYNNEI. Authors' data handling: Amplifying reference gene primers gave estimates of nucleated cell counts. Using immunoSEQ multiplex PCR, the repertoire was profiled, and TCRdb retains in-frame clones only, with some absent. V, J and clone size derive from that table, while D and trimming were established from the DNA sequence. The repertoire consists of fewer than 350,000 clones, with approximately 88% occurring once and the leading ten covering approximately 1.5%.

Sequencing input: PBMCs or T cells enriched from blood (not recorded which). V gene TRBV2 combines with J gene TRBJ2-4; the match to TRBD2 covers 8 bases. The TCR was taken from a woman between 40 and 55 years old who had recovered from COVID-19. The CDR3 region is CASSDDAGGVDIQYF. CDR3 DNA sequence: TGTGCCAGCAGTGATGACGCGGGGGGTGTCGACATTCAGTACTTC.